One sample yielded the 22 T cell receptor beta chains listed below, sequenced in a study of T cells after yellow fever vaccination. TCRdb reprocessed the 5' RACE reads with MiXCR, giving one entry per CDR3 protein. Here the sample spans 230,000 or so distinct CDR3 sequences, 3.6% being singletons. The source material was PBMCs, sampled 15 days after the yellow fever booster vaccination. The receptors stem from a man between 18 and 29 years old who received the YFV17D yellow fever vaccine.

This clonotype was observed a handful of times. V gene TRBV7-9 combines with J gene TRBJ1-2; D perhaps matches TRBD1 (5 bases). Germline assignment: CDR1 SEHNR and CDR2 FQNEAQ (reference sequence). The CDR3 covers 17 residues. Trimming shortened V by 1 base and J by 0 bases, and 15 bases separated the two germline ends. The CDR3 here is CASSLEGRTSPNYGYTF. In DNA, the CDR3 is TGTGCCAGCAGCTTAGAGGGGAGGACATCCCCTAACTATGGCTACACCTTC.

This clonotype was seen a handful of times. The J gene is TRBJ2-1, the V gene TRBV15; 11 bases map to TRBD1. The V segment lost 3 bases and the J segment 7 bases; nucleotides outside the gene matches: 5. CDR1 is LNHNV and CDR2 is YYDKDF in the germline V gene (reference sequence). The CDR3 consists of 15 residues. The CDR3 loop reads CATSRGGQGGNEQFF. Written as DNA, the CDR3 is TGTGCCACCAGCAGGGGGGGACAGGGGGGTAATGAGCAGTTCTTC.

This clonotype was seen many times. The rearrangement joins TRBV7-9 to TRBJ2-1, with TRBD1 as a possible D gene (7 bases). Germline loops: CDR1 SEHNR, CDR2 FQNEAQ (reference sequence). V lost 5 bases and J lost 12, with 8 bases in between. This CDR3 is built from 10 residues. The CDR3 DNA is TGTGCCAGCAGCCAGGGGGGGCAGTTCTTC. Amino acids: CASSQGGQFF. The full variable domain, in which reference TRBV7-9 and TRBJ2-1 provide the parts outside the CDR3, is DTGVSQNPRHKITKRGQNVTFRCDPISEHNRLYWYRQTLGQGPEFLTYFQNEAQLEKSRLLSDRFSAERPKGSFSTLEIQRTEQGDSAMYLCASSQGGQFFGPGTRLTVL.

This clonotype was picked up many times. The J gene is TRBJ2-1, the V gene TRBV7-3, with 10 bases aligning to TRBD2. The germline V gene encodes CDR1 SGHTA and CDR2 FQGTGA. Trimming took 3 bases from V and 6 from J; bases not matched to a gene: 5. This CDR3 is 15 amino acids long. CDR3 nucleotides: TGTGCCAGCAGCTTCACTAGCGGGGTGGGCAATGAGCAGTTCTTC. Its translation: CASSFTSGVGNEQFF.

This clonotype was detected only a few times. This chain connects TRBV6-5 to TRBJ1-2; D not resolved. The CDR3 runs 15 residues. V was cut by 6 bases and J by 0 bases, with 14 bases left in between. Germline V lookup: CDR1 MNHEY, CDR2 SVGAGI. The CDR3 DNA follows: TGTGCCAGCAGCCGATCGTATGGGGCTAACTATGGCTACACCTTC. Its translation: CASSRSYGANYGYTF.

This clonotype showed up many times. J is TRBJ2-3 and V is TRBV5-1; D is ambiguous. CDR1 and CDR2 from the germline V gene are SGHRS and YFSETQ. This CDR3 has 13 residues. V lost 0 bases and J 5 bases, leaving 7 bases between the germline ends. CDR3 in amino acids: CASSLAWKDTQYF. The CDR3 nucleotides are TGCGCCAGCAGCTTGGCATGGAAAGATACGCAGTATTTT.

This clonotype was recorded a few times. The CDR3 region is CASSQDPGFEKLFF. The DNA of the CDR3 is TGTGCCAGCAGCCAAGATCCAGGTTTCGAAAAACTGTTTTTT. The rearrangement links TRBV4-2 to TRBJ1-4; D gene ambiguous. The germline V gene has CDR1 LGHNA and CDR2 YNFKEQ. Trimming removed 0 bases at V and 8 bases at J, with 10 bases between. The CDR3 contains 14 residues.

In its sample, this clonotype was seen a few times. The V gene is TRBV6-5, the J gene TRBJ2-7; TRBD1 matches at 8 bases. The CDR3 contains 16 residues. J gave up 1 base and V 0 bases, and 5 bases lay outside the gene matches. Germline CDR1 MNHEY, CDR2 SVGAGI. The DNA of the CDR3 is TGTGCCAGCAGTTACTCGGGCAGGGGGCGATCCTACGAGCAGTACGTC. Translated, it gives CASSYSGRGRSYEQYV.

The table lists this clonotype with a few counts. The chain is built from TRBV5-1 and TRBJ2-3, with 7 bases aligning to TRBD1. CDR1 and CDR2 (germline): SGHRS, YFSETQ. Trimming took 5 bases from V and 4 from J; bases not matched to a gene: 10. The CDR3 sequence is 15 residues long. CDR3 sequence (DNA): TGCGCCAGCAGTTCTGGACAGGATCGGGCAGATACGCAGTATTTT. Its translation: CASSSGQDRADTQYF.

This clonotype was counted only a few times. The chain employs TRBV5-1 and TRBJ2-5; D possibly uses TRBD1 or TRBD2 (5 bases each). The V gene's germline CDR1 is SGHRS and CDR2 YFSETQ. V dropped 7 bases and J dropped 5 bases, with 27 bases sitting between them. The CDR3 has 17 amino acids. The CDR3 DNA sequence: TGCGCCAGCGGAACCTTGGGGGTAATGCACCCTGGGGAGACCCAGTACTTC. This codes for CASGTLGVMHPGETQYF.

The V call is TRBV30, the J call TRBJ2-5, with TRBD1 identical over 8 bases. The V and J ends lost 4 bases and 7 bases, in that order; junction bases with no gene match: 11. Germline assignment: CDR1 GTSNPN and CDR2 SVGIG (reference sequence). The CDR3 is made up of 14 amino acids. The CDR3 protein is CAWNSNRGSGTQYF. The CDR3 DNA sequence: TGTGCCTGGAACAGTAACAGGGGGTCGGGGACCCAGTACTTC.

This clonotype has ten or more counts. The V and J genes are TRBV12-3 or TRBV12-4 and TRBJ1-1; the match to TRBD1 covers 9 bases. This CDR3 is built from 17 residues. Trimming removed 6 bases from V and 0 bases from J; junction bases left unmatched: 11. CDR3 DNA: TGTGCCAGCAGCCTCCTCCCGGGACAGGGAATGAACACTGAAGCTTTCTTT. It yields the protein CASSLLPGQGMNTEAFF.

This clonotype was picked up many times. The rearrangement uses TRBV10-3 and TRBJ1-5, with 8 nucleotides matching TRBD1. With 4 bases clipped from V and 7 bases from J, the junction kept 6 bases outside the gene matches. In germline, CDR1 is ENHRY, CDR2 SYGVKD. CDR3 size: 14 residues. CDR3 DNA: TGTGCCATCAGTGTGGACAGGGAGGGACAGCCCCAGCATTTT. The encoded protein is CAISVDREGQPQHF.

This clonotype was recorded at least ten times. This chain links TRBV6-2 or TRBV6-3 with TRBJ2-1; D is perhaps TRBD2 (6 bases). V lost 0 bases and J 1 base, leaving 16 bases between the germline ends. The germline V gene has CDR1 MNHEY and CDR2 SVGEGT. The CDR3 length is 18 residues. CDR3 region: CASSYSTSGFGSYNEQFF. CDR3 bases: TGTGCCAGCAGTTACTCGACAAGCGGGTTTGGTTCCTACAATGAGCAGTTCTTC.

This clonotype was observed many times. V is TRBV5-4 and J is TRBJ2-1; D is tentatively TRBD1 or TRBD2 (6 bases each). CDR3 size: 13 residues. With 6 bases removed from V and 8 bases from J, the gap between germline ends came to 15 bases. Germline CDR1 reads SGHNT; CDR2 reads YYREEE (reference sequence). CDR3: CASKAGDWDEQFF. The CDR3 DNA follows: TGTGCCAGCAAGGCAGGGGACTGGGATGAGCAGTTCTTC.

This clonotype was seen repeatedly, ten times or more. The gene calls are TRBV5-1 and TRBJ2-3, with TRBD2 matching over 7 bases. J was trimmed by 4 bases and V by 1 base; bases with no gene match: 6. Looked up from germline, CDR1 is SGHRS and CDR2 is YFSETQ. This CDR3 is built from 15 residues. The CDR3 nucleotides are TGCGCCAGCAGCTTGCCCAGCGGGGTCGCAGATACGCAGTATTTT. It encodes CASSLPSGVADTQYF.

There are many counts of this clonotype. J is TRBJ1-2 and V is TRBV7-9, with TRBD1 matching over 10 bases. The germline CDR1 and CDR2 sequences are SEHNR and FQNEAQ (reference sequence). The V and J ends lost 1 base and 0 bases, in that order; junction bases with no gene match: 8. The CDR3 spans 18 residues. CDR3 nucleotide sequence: TGTGCCAGCAGCTTAGTGGCGGGGACAGGGGCCACTAACTATGGCTACACCTTC. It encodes CASSLVAGTGATNYGYTF.

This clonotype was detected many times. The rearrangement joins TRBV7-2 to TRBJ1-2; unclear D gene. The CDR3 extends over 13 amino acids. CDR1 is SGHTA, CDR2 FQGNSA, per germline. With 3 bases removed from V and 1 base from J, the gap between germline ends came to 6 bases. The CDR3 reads CASSFGLNYGYTF. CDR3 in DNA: TGTGCCAGCAGCTTCGGACTTAACTATGGCTACACCTTC.

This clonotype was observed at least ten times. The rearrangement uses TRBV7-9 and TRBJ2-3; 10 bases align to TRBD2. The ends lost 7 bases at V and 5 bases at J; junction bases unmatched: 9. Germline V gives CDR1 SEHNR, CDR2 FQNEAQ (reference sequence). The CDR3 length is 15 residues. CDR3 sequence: CASNILAGPGDTQYF. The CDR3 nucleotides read TGTGCCAGCAACATACTAGCGGGGCCTGGAGATACGCAGTATTTT.

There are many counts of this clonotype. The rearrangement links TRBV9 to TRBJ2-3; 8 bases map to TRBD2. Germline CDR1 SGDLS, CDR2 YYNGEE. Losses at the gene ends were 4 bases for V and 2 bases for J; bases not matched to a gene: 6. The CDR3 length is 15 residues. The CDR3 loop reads CASSSGLDPTDTQYF. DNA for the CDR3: TGTGCCAGCAGCTCGGGACTAGACCCCACAGATACGCAGTATTTT. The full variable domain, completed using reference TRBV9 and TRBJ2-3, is DSGVTQTPKHLITATGQRVTLRCSPRSGDLSVYWYQQSLDQGLQFLIQYYNGEERAKGNILERFSAQQFPDLHSELNLSSLELGDSALYFCASSSGLDPTDTQYFGPGTRLTVL.

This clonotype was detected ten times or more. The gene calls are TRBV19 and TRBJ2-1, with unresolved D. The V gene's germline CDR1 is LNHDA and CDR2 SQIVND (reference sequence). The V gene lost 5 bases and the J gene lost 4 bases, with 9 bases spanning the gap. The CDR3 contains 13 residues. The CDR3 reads CASSVGIYNEQFF. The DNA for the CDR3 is TGTGCCAGTAGTGTGGGGATTTACAATGAGCAGTTCTTC.

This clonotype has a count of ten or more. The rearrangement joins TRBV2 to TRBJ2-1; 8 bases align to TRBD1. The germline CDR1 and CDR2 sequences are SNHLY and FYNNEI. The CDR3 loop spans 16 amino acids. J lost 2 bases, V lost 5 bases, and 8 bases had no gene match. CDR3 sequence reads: CASSSHGTGPYNEQFF. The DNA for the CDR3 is TGTGCCAGCAGTTCCCACGGGACAGGTCCCTACAATGAGCAGTTCTTC.